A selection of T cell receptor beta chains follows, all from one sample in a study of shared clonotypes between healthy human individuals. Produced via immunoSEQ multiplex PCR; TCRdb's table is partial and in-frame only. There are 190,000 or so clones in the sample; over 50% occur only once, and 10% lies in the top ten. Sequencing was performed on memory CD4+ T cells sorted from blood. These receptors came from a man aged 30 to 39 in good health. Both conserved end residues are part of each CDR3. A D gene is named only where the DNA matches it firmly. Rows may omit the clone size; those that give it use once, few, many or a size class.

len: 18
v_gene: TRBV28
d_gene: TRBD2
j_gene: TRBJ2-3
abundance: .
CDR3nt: TGTGCCAGCAGTACCTTCGCCGGGACTAGCGAGGAGGGAGATACGCAGTATTTT
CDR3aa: CASSTFAGTSEEGDTQYF

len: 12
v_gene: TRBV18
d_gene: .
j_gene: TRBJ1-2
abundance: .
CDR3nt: TGTGCCAGCTCACCGGTAGGGTTAGGCTACACCTTC
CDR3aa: CASSPVGLGYTF

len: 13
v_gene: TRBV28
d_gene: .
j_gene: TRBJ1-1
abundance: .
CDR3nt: TGTGCCAGCAGTTCGTACAGCAACACTGAAGCTTTCTTT
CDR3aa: CASSSYSNTEAFF

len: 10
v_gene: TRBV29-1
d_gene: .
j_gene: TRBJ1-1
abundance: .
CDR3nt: TGCAGCGTTGAATTGGCTGAAGCTTTCTTT
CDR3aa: CSVELAEAFF

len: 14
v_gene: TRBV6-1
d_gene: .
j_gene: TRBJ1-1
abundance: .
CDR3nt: TGTGCCAGCAGTGGGCGGGGGACCGTTACTGAAGCTTTCTTT
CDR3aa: CASSGRGTVTEAFF

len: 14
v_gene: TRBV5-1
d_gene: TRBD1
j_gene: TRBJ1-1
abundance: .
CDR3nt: TGCGCCAGCAGCTTGGGGGACAGGGGAACTGAAGCTTTCTTT
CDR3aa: CASSLGDRGTEAFF

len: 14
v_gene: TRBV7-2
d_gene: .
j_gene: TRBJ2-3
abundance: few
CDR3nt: TGTGCCAGCAGCCCGGACAGAAGCACAGATACGCAGTATTTT
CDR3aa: CASSPDRSTDTQYF

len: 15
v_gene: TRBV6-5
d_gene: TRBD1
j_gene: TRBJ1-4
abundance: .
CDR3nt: TGTGCCAGCAGGTCGACAGGGACAACTAATGAAAAACTGTTTTTT
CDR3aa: CASRSTGTTNEKLFF

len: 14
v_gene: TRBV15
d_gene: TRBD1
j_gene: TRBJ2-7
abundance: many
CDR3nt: TGTGCCACCAGCAGGACAGGGCTAAACTACGAGCAGTACTTC
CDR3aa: CATSRTGLNYEQYF

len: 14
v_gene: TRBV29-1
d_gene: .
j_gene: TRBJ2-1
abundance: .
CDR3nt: TGCAGCGTTGAAGGGGCGGGATCCTACAATGAGCAGTTCTTC
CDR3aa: CSVEGAGSYNEQFF

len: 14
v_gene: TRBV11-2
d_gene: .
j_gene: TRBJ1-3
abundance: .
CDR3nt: TGTGCCAGCAGCTCCGGGTTCTCTGGAAACACCATATATTTT
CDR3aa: CASSSGFSGNTIYF

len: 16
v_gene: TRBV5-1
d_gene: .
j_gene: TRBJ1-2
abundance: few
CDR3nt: TGCGCCAGCAGCTTGGACCCCACTCCGTCGGGGGGAGGCTACACCTTC
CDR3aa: CASSLDPTPSGGGYTF

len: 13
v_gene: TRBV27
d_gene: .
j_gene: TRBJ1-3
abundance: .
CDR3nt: TGTGCCAGCAGTCCCTTCAGCGGAAACACCATATATTTT
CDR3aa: CASSPFSGNTIYF

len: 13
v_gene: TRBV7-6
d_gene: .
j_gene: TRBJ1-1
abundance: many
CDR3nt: TGTGCCAGCAGCCTCTCCTTGAACACTGAAGCTTTCTTT
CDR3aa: CASSLSLNTEAFF

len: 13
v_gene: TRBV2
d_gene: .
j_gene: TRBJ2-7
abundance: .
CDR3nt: TGTGCCGGGGCCCTAGTAGTATTGGGCGAGCAGTACTTC
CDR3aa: CAGALVVLGEQYF

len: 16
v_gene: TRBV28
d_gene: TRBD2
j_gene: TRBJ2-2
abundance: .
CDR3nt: TGTGCCAGCAGGCCCACTAGCGGGAGACCCACCGGGGAGCTGTTTTTT
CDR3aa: CASRPTSGRPTGELFF

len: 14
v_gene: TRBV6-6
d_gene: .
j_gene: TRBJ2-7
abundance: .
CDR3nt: TGTGCCAGCAGTTACTACGGGAGAAACTACGAGCAGTACTTC
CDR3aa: CASSYYGRNYEQYF

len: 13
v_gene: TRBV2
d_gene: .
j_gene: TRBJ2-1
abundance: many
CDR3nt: TGTGCCAGCAGTCTAAACACCTACAATGAGCAGTTCTTC
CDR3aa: CASSLNTYNEQFF

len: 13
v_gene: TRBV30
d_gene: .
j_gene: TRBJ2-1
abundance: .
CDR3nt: TGTGCAACCGCCGGGACTCGAGGCAATGAGCAGTTCTTC
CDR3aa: CATAGTRGNEQFF

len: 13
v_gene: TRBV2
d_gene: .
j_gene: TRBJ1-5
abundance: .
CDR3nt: TGTGCCAGCAGTGTTTATGGGGCCCAGCCCCAGCATTTT
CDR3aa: CASSVYGAQPQHF